This T cell receptor beta chain was sequenced for a study of siplizumab effects on memory and regulatory T cells. Whole-study results and caveats: Of the alloreactive clones, only a minor fraction mapped to unstimulated subsets.

Note on this clone: What it binds is unknown.

The germline V gene encodes CDR1 SGHVS and CDR2 FQNEAQ. V was trimmed by 2 bases and J by 5 bases, leaving 12 bases between them. The CDR3 has 14 amino acids. Some clones are missing from TCRdb's copy, which holds only in-frame ones; the method was immunoSEQ multiplex PCR. Among fewer than 100,000 clones listed, 95% were seen once. V gene TRBV7-8 combines with J gene TRBJ1-1; TRBD1 might be the D (6 bases). Source material: CD8+ T cells sorted from blood. This TCR came from a human donor in good health. The DNA of the CDR3 is TGTGCCAGCAGCTTATTAGGGGGGTCTACTGAAGCTTTCTTT. Its translation: CASSLLGGSTEAFF.